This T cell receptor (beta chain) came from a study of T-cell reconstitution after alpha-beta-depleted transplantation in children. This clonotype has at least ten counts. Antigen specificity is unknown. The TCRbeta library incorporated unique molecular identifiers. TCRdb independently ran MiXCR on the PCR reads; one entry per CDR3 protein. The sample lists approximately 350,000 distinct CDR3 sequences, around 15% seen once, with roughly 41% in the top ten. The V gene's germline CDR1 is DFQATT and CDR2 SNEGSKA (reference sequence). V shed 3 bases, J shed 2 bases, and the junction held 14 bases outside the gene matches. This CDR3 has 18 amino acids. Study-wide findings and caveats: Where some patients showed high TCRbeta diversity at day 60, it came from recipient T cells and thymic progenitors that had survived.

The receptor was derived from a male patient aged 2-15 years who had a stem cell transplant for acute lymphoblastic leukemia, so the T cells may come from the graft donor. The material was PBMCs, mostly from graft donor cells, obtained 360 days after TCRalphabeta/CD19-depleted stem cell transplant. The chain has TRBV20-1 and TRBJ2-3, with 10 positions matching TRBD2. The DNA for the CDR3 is TGCAGTGCTAGTGGGGGGCATAAGCGGGAGGGCTTCACAGATACGCAGTATTTT. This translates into CSASGGHKREGFTDTQYF.